This TCR beta chain originates from a study of resident and recirculating memory T cells in vitiligo. The CDR3 consists of 15 residues. V lost 4 bases and J lost 3; bases outside the gene matches: 6. The germline gives CDR1 PRHDT, CDR2 FYEKMQ (reference sequence). Using immunoSEQ multiplex PCR, the repertoire was profiled, and TCRdb retains in-frame clones only, with some absent. Of tens of thousands of clones in the sample, approximately 89% are singletons; the top ten hold 4.9%. This clone was counted a single time. V is TRBV13 and J is TRBJ2-7; 10 nucleotides line up with TRBD1. The source is a male donor with vitiligo. Sequencing was performed on blood. In DNA, the CDR3 is TGTGCCAGCAGCTCTCCGGGACAGGGGCACTACGAGCAGTACTTC. It yields the protein CASSSPGQGHYEQYF.